This T cell receptor (beta chain) was recorded in a study of T cell clusters in autoimmune cytopenias. CDR3 length: 13 amino acids. The germline V gene encodes CDR1 PRHDT and CDR2 FYEKMQ (reference sequence). Roughly 40,000 genome equivalents of blood DNA were amplified for TRB. Study results and caveats: No cluster-lack signature appeared between secondary cytopenia and chronic lymphocytic leukemia patients, apparently due to lymphoma masking. TRB repertoire shifts in secondary cytopenia and chronic lymphocytic leukemia mostly reflected lymphoma, not autoimmunity. Active autoimmune hepatitis patients had approximately 3.2-fold fewer exclusive TRB clusters than healthy donors. Functional roles of the in silico T cell clusters still await experimental validation.

According to its frequency, this clonotype is medium-sized. Its antigen is still unknown. TRB rearrangements were amplified by touch-down multiplex PCR with mixed TRB-A/B primers. TCRdb re-called the multiplex PCR reads and shows each CDR3 protein once, DNA omitted. The ten most abundant clones cover 50% to 55% of a sample with 2,000 or so distinct CDR3 sequences. The sequenced material came from peripheral blood. V and J are TRBV13 and TRBJ1-1. This receptor was taken from a human donor with an autoimmune cytopenia or autoimmune hepatitis (not recorded which). The CDR3 region is CASSLSPNTEAFF.